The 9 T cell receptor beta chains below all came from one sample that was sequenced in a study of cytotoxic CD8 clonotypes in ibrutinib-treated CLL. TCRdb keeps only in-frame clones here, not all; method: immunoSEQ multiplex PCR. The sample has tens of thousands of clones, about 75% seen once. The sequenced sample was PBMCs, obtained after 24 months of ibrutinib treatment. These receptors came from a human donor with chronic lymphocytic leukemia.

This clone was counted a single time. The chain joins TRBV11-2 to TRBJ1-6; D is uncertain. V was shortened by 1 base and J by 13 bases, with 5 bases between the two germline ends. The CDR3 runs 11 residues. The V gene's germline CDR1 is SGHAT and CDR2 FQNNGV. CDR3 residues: CASSLGVPLHF. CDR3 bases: TGTGCCAGCAGCTTAGGGGTGCCCCTCCACTTT.

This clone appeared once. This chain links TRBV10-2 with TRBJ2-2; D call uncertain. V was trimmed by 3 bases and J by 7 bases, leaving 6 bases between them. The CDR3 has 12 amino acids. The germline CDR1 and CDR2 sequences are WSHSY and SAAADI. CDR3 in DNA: TGCGCCAGCAGTGATCGACTCGGGGAGCTGTTTTTT. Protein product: CASSDRLGELFF.

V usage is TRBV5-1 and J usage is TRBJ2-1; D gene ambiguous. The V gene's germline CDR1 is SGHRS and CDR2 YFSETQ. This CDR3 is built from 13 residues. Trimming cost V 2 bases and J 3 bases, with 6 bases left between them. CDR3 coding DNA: TGCGCCAGCAGCTTCGCAGACTACAATGAGCAGTTCTTC. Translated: CASSFADYNEQFF.

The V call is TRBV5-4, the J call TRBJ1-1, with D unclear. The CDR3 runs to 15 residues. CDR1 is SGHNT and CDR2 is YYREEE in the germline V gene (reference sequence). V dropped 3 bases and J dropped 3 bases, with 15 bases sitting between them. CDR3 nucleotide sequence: TGTGCCAGCAGCTCCCCCAGCGTCCCGCACACTGAAGCTTTCTTT. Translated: CASSSPSVPHTEAFF.

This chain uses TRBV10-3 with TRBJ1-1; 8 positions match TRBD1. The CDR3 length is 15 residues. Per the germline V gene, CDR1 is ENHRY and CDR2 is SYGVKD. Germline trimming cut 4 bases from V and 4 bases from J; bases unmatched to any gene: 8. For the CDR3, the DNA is TGTGCCATCAGTGCGCCGACAGGGGAGGGCACTGAAGCTTTCTTT. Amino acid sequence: CAISAPTGEGTEAFF.

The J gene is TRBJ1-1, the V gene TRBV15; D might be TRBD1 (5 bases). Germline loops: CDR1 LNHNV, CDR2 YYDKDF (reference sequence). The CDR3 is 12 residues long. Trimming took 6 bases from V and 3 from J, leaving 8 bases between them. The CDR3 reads CATRTGDTEAFF. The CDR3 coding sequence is TGTGCCACCAGAACAGGTGACACTGAAGCTTTCTTT.

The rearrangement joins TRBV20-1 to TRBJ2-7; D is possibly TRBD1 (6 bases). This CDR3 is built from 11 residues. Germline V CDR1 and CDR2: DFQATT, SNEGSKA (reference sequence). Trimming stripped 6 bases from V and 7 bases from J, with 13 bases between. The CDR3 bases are TGCAGTGCGCGGCAGGGGTATGAGCAGTACTTC. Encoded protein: CSARQGYEQYF.

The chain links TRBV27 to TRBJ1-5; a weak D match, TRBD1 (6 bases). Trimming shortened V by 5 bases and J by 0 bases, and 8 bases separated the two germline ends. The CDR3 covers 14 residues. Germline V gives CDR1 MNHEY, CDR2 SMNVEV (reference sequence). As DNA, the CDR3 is TGTGCCAGCAGTCACAGGGATAGCAATCAGCCCCAGCATTTT. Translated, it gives CASSHRDSNQPQHF.

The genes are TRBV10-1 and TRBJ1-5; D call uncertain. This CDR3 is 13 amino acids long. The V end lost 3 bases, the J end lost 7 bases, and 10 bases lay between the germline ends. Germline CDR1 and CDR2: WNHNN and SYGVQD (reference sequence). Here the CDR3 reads CASSDTSGQPQHF. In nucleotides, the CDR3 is TGCGCCAGCAGTGACACAAGTGGGCAGCCCCAGCATTTT.